The 30 T cell receptor beta chains given below trace back to one sample, sequenced in a study of Graves' ophthalmopathy and Graves' hyperthyroidism. Beta-chain TCR CDR3 regions were amplified from RNA transcripts. HTBI primers were employed in first-round RT-PCR, then a second-round multiplex PCR followed. From the multiplex PCR reads, TCRdb called clonotypes with MiXCR, one entry per CDR3 protein. The sample lists over 200,000 distinct CDR3 sequences, approximately 29% occurring once. The sample comprised peripheral blood. These receptors all stem from a man between 45 and 60 years old with Graves' ophthalmopathy.

The J gene is TRBJ1-5, the V gene TRBV12-3 or TRBV12-4; no clear D gene. CDR3 length: 14 residues. V lost 4 bases, J lost 2 bases, and 9 bases lay in between. CDR3 protein: CASSSEAGNQPQHF. CDR3 DNA: TGTGCCAGCAGTTCCGAGGCAGGCAATCAGCCCCAGCATTTT.

This clonotype was picked up one time. The chain carries TRBV12-3 or TRBV12-4 and TRBJ2-5; TRBD2 is a possible D gene (6 bases). The CDR3 spans 13 residues. Trimming cost V 7 bases and J 4 bases, with 13 bases left between them. CDR3 loop: CASNTPGGETQYF. The CDR3 DNA is TGTGCCAGCAACACCCCCGGGGGAGAGACCCAGTACTTC.

The chain employs TRBV6-2 or TRBV6-3 and TRBJ2-5; 8 nucleotides line up with TRBD2. The CDR3 extends over 15 amino acids. The V gene end was trimmed by 2 bases and the J gene end by 1 base; junction bases not matched to a gene: 3. Germline V gene data show CDR1 as MNHEY and CDR2 as SVGEGT. CDR3 loop: CASSYPGGSQETQYF. The CDR3 DNA follows: TGTGCCAGCAGTTACCCGGGGGGGAGCCAAGAGACCCAGTACTTC.

This sequence joins TRBV12-3 or TRBV12-4 and TRBJ1-6, with D possibly being TRBD1 (6 bases). The CDR3 loop spans 13 amino acids. Trimming removed 2 bases at V and 9 bases at J, with 8 bases between. CDR3 amino acids: CASSLNRVSPLHF. In nucleotides, the CDR3 is TGTGCCAGCAGTTTAAACAGGGTTTCACCCCTCCACTTT.

V is TRBV19 and J is TRBJ1-5; 9 nucleotides agree with TRBD1. The V gene end was trimmed by 5 bases and the J gene end by 6 bases; junction bases not matched to a gene: 8. CDR3 length: 15 amino acids. Looked up from germline, CDR1 is LNHDA and CDR2 is SQIVND (reference sequence). In nucleotides, the CDR3 is TGTGCCAGTAGTGTTGGACAGGGGCCCTTTCAGCCCCAGCATTTT. Translation: CASSVGQGPFQPQHF.

The chain links TRBV28 to TRBJ2-7, with 10 bases lining up with TRBD1. Germline V gives CDR1 MDHEN, CDR2 SYDVKM. This CDR3 has 14 residues. The trim removed 5 bases at V and 6 bases at J, leaving 7 bases unmatched. CDR3 amino acids: CASSIPGQGSEQYF. The DNA of the CDR3 is TGTGCCAGCAGTATTCCGGGACAGGGGTCCGAGCAGTACTTC.

This clonotype was seen at least ten times. V usage is TRBV11-3 and J usage is TRBJ2-7; D gene unclear. Trimming left V 5 bases short and J 3 bases short, with 14 bases between. Per germline, CDR1 SGHNT and CDR2 YENEEA. This CDR3 spans 14 amino acids. Written as DNA, the CDR3 is TGTGCCAGCAGCCCAGCCGGACCCTACTACGAGCAGTACTTC. This gives the protein CASSPAGPYYEQYF.

The chain links TRBV6-1 to TRBJ2-7, with 13 nucleotides matching TRBD2. CDR3 length: 15 residues. Germline V gene sequence: CDR1 MNHNS, CDR2 SASEGT. The J segment lost 5 bases and the V segment lost 5 bases, leaving 6 bases of the junction unmatched. CDR3: CASSPGLAGENEQYF. The CDR3 DNA sequence: TGTGCCAGCAGTCCCGGACTAGCGGGAGAGAACGAGCAGTACTTC.

This clonotype was recorded at least ten times. This chain joins TRBV5-1 and TRBJ2-2, with D perhaps matching TRBD1 (5 bases). The V end lost 2 bases, the J end lost 2 bases, and 13 bases lay between the germline ends. This CDR3 comprises 16 residues. Germline CDR1 and CDR2: SGHRS and YFSETQ. CDR3 bases: TGCGCCAGCAGCTTTCAGGCCAGGGCTAACACCGGGGAGCTGTTTTTT. This gives the protein CASSFQARANTGELFF.

Only a few counts were recorded for this clonotype. V and J are TRBV6-5 and TRBJ1-1; D not resolved. The CDR3 sequence is 14 residues long. Germline CDR1 and CDR2: MNHEY and SVGAGI. V lost 0 bases and J lost 5, with 10 bases in between. CDR3 loop: CASSYSRGGTEAFF. CDR3 in DNA: TGTGCCAGCAGTTACTCCCGGGGAGGAACTGAAGCTTTCTTT.

This clonotype appeared many times. The V gene is TRBV9, the J gene TRBJ2-2; no firm D call. The CDR3 covers 15 residues. CDR1 and CDR2 from the germline V gene are SGDLS and YYNGEE. V lost 0 bases and J 0 bases, leaving 6 bases between the germline ends. Written as DNA, the CDR3 is TGTGCCAGCAGCGTAGGTTCGGCGAACACCGGGGAGCTGTTTTTT. Its protein is CASSVGSANTGELFF. Together with reference TRBV9 and TRBJ2-2, the CDR3 gives the full variable domain: DSGVTQTPKHLITATGQRVTLRCSPRSGDLSVYWYQQSLDQGLQFLIQYYNGEERAKGNILERFSAQQFPDLHSELNLSSLELGDSALYFCASSVGSANTGELFFGEGSRLTVL.

The chain carries TRBV7-2 and TRBJ1-1, with D uncertain. The CDR3 runs to 13 residues. The germline V gene encodes CDR1 SGHTA and CDR2 FQGNSA. V was cut by 1 base and J by 7 bases, with 10 bases left in between. The CDR3 protein is CASSLGVRGEAFF. The CDR3 DNA sequence: TGTGCCAGCAGCTTAGGGGTCCGGGGTGAAGCTTTCTTT.

This clonotype was seen at least ten times. V usage is TRBV6-1 and J usage is TRBJ2-4, with D possibly being TRBD2 (5 bases). With 2 bases removed from V and 3 bases from J, the gap between germline ends came to 11 bases. The CDR3 contains 15 residues. The germline V gene has CDR1 MNHNS and CDR2 SASEGT. The CDR3 sequence: CASSETLGGKNIQYF. CDR3 coding DNA: TGTGCCAGCAGTGAAACCCTAGGAGGCAAAAACATTCAGTACTTC.

The table lists this clonotype with many counts. The chain carries TRBV2 and TRBJ1-2; D gene uncertain. Trimming left V 4 bases short and J 6 bases short, with 9 bases between. The CDR3 is made up of 12 amino acids. Germline CDR1 and CDR2: SNHLY and FYNNEI. CDR3 protein: CASSGEVHGYTF. Written as DNA, the CDR3 is TGTGCCAGCAGTGGGGAAGTCCATGGCTACACCTTC. The variable domain in full, completed from reference TRBV2 and TRBJ1-2, reads EPEVTQTPSHQVTQMGQEVILRCVPISNHLYFYWYRQILGQKVEFLVSFYNNEISEKSEIFDDQFSVERPDGSNFTLKIRSTKLEDSAMYFCASSGEVHGYTFGSGTRLTVV.

This clonotype was seen at least ten times. CDR3 sequence (DNA): TGTGCCAGCAGCGTAGTCGCCCAGGGGATGGGAACTGAAGCTTTCTTT. It translates to CASSVVAQGMGTEAFF. This rearrangement joins TRBV9 to TRBJ1-1; maybe TRBD1 (6 bases). In germline, CDR1 is SGDLS, CDR2 YYNGEE. Trimming stripped 0 bases from V and 5 bases from J, with 17 bases between. This CDR3 has 16 amino acids.

This clonotype showed up many times. The chain links TRBV20-1 to TRBJ2-7, with TRBD2 matching 11 bases. The CDR3 has 13 amino acids. Germline V gene lookup returns CDR1 DFQATT and CDR2 SNEGSKA (reference sequence). V lost 6 bases and J lost 3; bases outside the gene matches: 4. CDR3 region: CSAAGTSGYEQYF. The CDR3 DNA reads as TGCAGTGCAGCCGGGACTAGCGGCTACGAGCAGTACTTC.

This clonotype was recorded many times. J is TRBJ1-3 and V is TRBV4-1; D is ambiguous. CDR3 length equals 15 residues. V lost 4 bases to trimming and J lost 0 bases, with 10 bases between them. Germline CDR1 reads MGHRA; CDR2 reads YSYEKL. The CDR3 protein is CASSLALVSGNTIYF. For the CDR3, the DNA is TGCGCCAGCAGCCTGGCCCTCGTCTCTGGAAACACCATATATTTT.

In its sample, this clonotype was seen many times. The V gene is TRBV4-3, the J gene TRBJ1-1, with no clear D. The V gene's germline CDR1 is LGHNA and CDR2 YSLEER. The CDR3 extends over 14 amino acids. V was cut by 3 bases and J by 2 bases, with 10 bases left in between. CDR3 in DNA: TGCGCCAGCAGCCATTCCGACGGAAACACTGAAGCTTTCTTT. It is translated as CASSHSDGNTEAFF.

In its sample, this clonotype was seen many times. The chain links TRBV6-5 to TRBJ1-2; tentative D call: TRBD1 (6 bases). Germline CDR1 reads MNHEY; CDR2 reads SVGAGI. Trimming left V 5 bases short and J 6 bases short, with 13 bases between. This CDR3 has 13 residues. CDR3 in amino acids: CASSTGGGDGYTF. The CDR3 region has the DNA TGTGCCAGCAGTACCGGAGGGGGGGATGGCTACACCTTC.

The chain couples TRBV7-9 to TRBJ2-6; D unresolved. V dropped 7 bases and J dropped 0 bases, with 7 bases sitting between them. This CDR3 spans 14 amino acids. Germline V gene sequence: CDR1 SEHNR, CDR2 FQNEAQ (reference sequence). Written as DNA, the CDR3 is TGTGCCAGCACCGATACCTCTGGGGCCAACGTCCTGACTTTC. It encodes CASTDTSGANVLTF.

This clonotype was detected many times. The chain recombines TRBV19 with TRBJ1-5; 9 bases map to TRBD1. CDR1 LNHDA and CDR2 SQIVND come from the germline V gene (reference sequence). J lost 3 bases, V lost 8 bases, and 14 bases had no gene match. The CDR3 is 17 residues long. CDR3: CASRGDRVGSDNQPQHF. CDR3 nucleotide sequence: TGTGCCAGTCGCGGGGACAGGGTAGGGAGTGACAATCAGCCCCAGCATTTT.

This clonotype was detected ten times or more. V usage is TRBV29-1 and J usage is TRBJ1-2, with D possibly being TRBD1 (5 bases). There are 12 residues in the CDR3. Per the germline V gene, CDR1 is SQVTM and CDR2 is ANQGSEA. V shed 3 bases and J shed 5 bases, with 10 bases lying between them. This chain's CDR3 is CSVDRAGYGYTF. The CDR3 DNA reads TGCAGCGTTGACAGGGCGGGGTATGGCTACACCTTC.

This clonotype has ten or more counts. The chain employs TRBV7-9 and TRBJ2-5; 7 bases align to TRBD2. The CDR3 has 16 residues. Trimming at V came to 5 bases and at J to 5 bases, leaving 14 bases not matched to a gene. CDR1 and CDR2 from the germline V gene are SEHNR and FQNEAQ (reference sequence). The CDR3: CASSSPSGGFFETQYF. In nucleotides, the CDR3 is TGTGCCAGCAGCAGCCCTAGCGGAGGGTTTTTCGAGACCCAGTACTTC.

This clonotype showed up many times. The rearrangement joins TRBV27 to TRBJ1-2, with a tentative D call TRBD1 (5 bases). Trimming stripped 6 bases from V and 4 bases from J, with 12 bases between. This CDR3 contains 13 residues. From germline, CDR1 is MNHEY and CDR2 SMNVEV (reference sequence). CDR3 amino acids: CASSPRVGYGYTF. CDR3 in DNA: TGTGCCAGCAGCCCCAGGGTAGGCTATGGCTACACCTTC.

The V gene is TRBV5-1, the J gene TRBJ1-1, with D unresolved. The CDR3 is made up of 13 amino acids. The germline V gene encodes CDR1 SGHRS and CDR2 YFSETQ. The ends were cut back, 5 bases at V and 3 bases at J, with 11 bases in the middle. CDR3 in amino acids: CASSRTEYTEAFF. The CDR3 DNA reads TGCGCCAGCAGTAGGACGGAGTACACTGAAGCTTTCTTT.

The chain employs TRBV6-4 and TRBJ2-2; 8 bases match TRBD1. The trim removed 6 bases at V and 0 bases at J, leaving 6 bases unmatched. CDR1 and CDR2 from the germline V gene are MRHNA and SNTAGT. This CDR3 region has 16 residues. CDR3 nucleotide sequence: TGTGCCAGCAGGCCGGGGGACAGGCCGAACACCGGGGAGCTGTTTTTT. Amino acids: CASRPGDRPNTGELFF.

This clonotype was detected many times. The chain uses TRBV7-8 and TRBJ2-5, with a possible D match to TRBD1 (5 bases). Germline assignment: CDR1 SGHVS and CDR2 FQNEAQ. The CDR3 spans 16 residues. V lost 6 bases and J 0 bases, leaving 17 bases between the germline ends. The DNA for the CDR3 is TGTGCCAGCAGTTCTCAGGGTTGGGGATACCAAGAGACCCAGTACTTC. Its translation: CASSSQGWGYQETQYF.

This chain uses TRBV7-2 with TRBJ2-7; TRBD1 is a possible D gene (6 bases). The CDR3 contains 14 residues. CDR1 and CDR2 (germline): SGHTA, FQGNSA. V gave up 5 bases and J gave up 3 bases, with 14 bases separating them. CDR3 loop: CASSLNPTGYEQYF. The CDR3 region has the DNA TGTGCCAGCAGCCTAAACCCGACAGGCTACGAGCAGTACTTC.

The chain has TRBV6-1 and TRBJ2-5; tentative D call: TRBD2 (5 bases). The V end lost 7 bases, the J end lost 12 bases, and 15 bases lay between the germline ends. The germline CDR1 and CDR2 sequences are MNHNS and SASEGT. The CDR3 contains 11 residues. CDR3 loop: CASTPGGSKYF. In DNA form, the CDR3 reads TGTGCCAGCACCCCTGGCGGGTCCAAGTACTTC.

This clonotype was observed at least ten times. The genes are TRBV7-2 and TRBJ1-1; D remains ambiguous. The germline V gene encodes CDR1 SGHTA and CDR2 FQGNSA. V shed 8 bases and J shed 1 base, with 11 bases lying between them. The CDR3 covers 13 residues. The CDR3: CASSQQPNTEAFF. For the CDR3, the DNA is TGTGCCAGCTCTCAACAACCGAACACTGAAGCTTTCTTT.